This T cell receptor (beta chain) stems from a study of shared clonotypes between healthy human individuals. Notes on the study in general: Naive CD4 clonotype sharing across four donors was around 5%. Clonotype sharing across donors was expected to vary with sequencing depth.

Both subsets, CD45RA+ naive and CD45RA-negative memory, were split from the CD4+ cells. Template for every sorted-subset replicate PCR totaled 150 to 250 ng DNA, roughly 30,000 T cell genomes. Sequencing used immunoSEQ multiplex PCR; TCRdb keeps in-frame clones, though not all of them. The table includes about 2 million clones, 85% to 95% detected once. Details on this clone: Its antigen is currently unknown.

This CDR3 has 15 amino acids. CDR1 and CDR2 from the germline V gene are SGHNT and YENEEA. With 0 bases clipped from V and 3 bases from J, the junction kept 3 bases outside the gene matches. This clonotype originated in a man aged 18 to 29 in good health. The chain links TRBV11-3 to TRBJ2-5; 8 nucleotides align to TRBD1. The sequenced sample was naive CD4+ T cells sorted from blood. The subset denotes: CD45RA+ positively selected. CDR3 in DNA: TGTGCCAGCAGCTTAGACGGGACAGGAGAAGAGACCCAGTACTTC. It yields the protein CASSLDGTGEETQYF.